Below, 19 T cell receptor beta chains from the same sample are listed, as sequenced in a study of shared clonotypes between healthy human individuals. Profiled with immunoSEQ multiplex PCR; TCRdb holds only in-frame clones, not every one. The table lists about 470,000 clones, about four fifths of them singletons, with 13% in the top ten. The sequenced material came from PBMCs. These receptors were taken from a woman in her thirties or forties in good health. Some clones in this sample may be carry-over from other donors' samples.

In its sample, this clone was seen a few times. The chain recombines TRBV7-3 with TRBJ2-1; D uncertain. CDR3 length: 13 residues. V was cut by 5 bases and J by 6 bases, with 11 bases left in between. From germline, CDR1 is SGHTA and CDR2 FQGTGA. CDR3 nucleotides: TGTGCCAGCAGCCCCGCCGGCGGCAATGAGCAGTTCTTC. It codes for CASSPAGGNEQFF.

This chain joins TRBV7-2 and TRBJ2-1, with 12 bases fitting TRBD2. This CDR3 contains 16 residues. CDR1 is SGHTA, CDR2 FQGNSA, per germline. V lost 6 bases to trimming and J lost 8 bases; unmatched junction nucleotides: 11. As DNA, the CDR3 is TGTGCCAGCAGTTTGACTAGCGGGGGCCTCGGCGATGAGCAGTTCTTC. Translating it yields CASSLTSGGLGDEQFF.

The count of this clone is one. This is likely an artifact of a read error, given a far larger clone one base away. The genes are TRBV5-6 and TRBJ1-1; D is unresolved. The CDR3 covers 13 residues. From germline, CDR1 is SGHDT and CDR2 YYEEEE. Trimming stripped 2 bases from V and 2 bases from J, with 7 bases between. The CDR3 reads CASSLTGNTEAFF. The CDR3 bases are TGTGCCAGCAGCTTAACGGGAAACACTGAAGCTTTCTTT.

A note on this clone: The identical CDR3 is also encoded by other nucleotide sequences in the sample. The chain carries TRBV7-2 and TRBJ2-7; D is possibly TRBD2 (5 bases). CDR1 SGHTA and CDR2 FQGNSA come from the germline V gene. The CDR3 loop spans 14 amino acids. Trimming took off 0 bases at V and 2 bases at J, with 8 bases between the two ends. CDR3 bases: TGTGCCAGCAGCTTAGCGAGCGGCACCTACGAGCAGTACTTC. It specifies CASSLASGTYEQYF.

This clone was found a few times. The V gene is TRBV5-5, the J gene TRBJ2-3; the D gene is possibly TRBD2 (6 bases). The germline gives CDR1 SGHKS, CDR2 YYEKEE (reference sequence). V shed 4 bases and J shed 0 bases, with 15 bases lying between them. The CDR3 has 16 amino acids. For the CDR3, the DNA is TGTGCCAGCAGCCGTGGCTCCGGGGGTAGCACAGATACGCAGTATTTT. This gives the protein CASSRGSGGSTDTQYF.

The chain uses TRBV5-4 and TRBJ2-5; the match to TRBD1 covers 7 bases. Germline-derived CDR1 and CDR2 are SGHNT and YYREEE (reference sequence). The CDR3 runs to 14 residues. V gave up 2 bases and J gave up 2 bases; unmatched junction bases: 3. Here the CDR3 reads CASSFPGQQETQYF. The CDR3 bases are TGTGCCAGCAGCTTCCCGGGACAGCAAGAGACCCAGTACTTC.

V gene TRBV7-8 combines with J gene TRBJ1-3; no clear D. Between the trimmed V and J ends, which lost 1 base and 0 bases, there was a span of 10 bases. The CDR3 contains 16 residues. Germline-derived CDR1 and CDR2 are SGHVS and FQNEAQ. DNA of the CDR3: TGTGCCAGCAGCTTAGTTGAGGGATCCTCTGGAAACACCATATATTTT. Protein sequence: CASSLVEGSSGNTIYF.

This clone appeared a few times. The likely explanation is a read error, given a far larger clone one base away. CDR3 DNA sequence: TGTGCCACCGGGAACTCTGGGGCCAACGTCCTGACTTTC. Its protein is CATGNSGANVLTF. The chain combines TRBV7-9 with TRBJ2-6, with a possible D match to TRBD2 (5 bases). The CDR3 is 13 residues long. Germline V lookup: CDR1 SEHNR, CDR2 FQNEAQ (reference sequence). V lost 10 bases, J lost 0 bases, and 7 bases lay in between.

The J gene is TRBJ2-3, the V gene TRBV5-6; D may be TRBD2 (5 bases). Germline values: CDR1 SGHDT, CDR2 YYEEEE. The CDR3 is made up of 13 amino acids. V was pared by 2 bases and J by 3 bases, with 7 bases between. This chain's CDR3 is CASSFRGTDTQYF. The CDR3 region has the DNA TGTGCCAGCAGCTTCCGGGGTACAGATACGCAGTATTTT.

This chain links TRBV5-1 with TRBJ1-1; 9 nucleotides align to TRBD1. Trimming cost V 3 bases and J 0 bases; bases outside gene matches: 3. This CDR3 spans 15 amino acids. Germline CDR1 is SGHRS and CDR2 is YFSETQ. CDR3 DNA: TGCGCCAGCAGCTCGACAGGGGGGTTGAACACTGAAGCTTTCTTT. The encoded protein is CASSSTGGLNTEAFF.

This chain uses TRBV5-4 with TRBJ2-1; tentatively, D is TRBD2 (6 bases). This CDR3 comprises 14 residues. CDR1 is SGHNT, CDR2 YYREEE, per germline (reference sequence). V was cut by 3 bases and J by 4 bases, with 11 bases left in between. The CDR3 DNA is TGTGCCAGCAGCTCGCCGGCGGGGTACAATGAGCAGTTCTTC. It encodes CASSSPAGYNEQFF.

This clone has a handful of counts. The J gene is TRBJ1-1, the V gene TRBV30, with D possibly TRBD1 on 6 matching bases. The CDR3 contains 13 residues. V lost 2 bases and J 3 bases, leaving 10 bases between the germline ends. Germline CDR1 and CDR2: GTSNPN and SVGIG (reference sequence). CDR3 DNA sequence: TGTGCCTGGAGTCGAAACAGGGACACTGAAGCTTTCTTT. This gives the protein CAWSRNRDTEAFF.

A word on this clone: This likely stems from a read error, as it lies one base from a far larger clone. This rearrangement joins TRBV6-4 to TRBJ2-7, with D possibly being TRBD2 (5 bases). The CDR3 is made up of 15 amino acids. V lost 3 bases to trimming and J lost 5 bases, with 17 bases between them. CDR1 and CDR2 from the germline V gene are MRHNA and SNTAGT. The CDR3 DNA sequence: TGTGCCAGCAGTGAGGAGGCCGGAAAGGGAAACGAGCAGTACTTC. Translating it yields CASSEEAGKGNEQYF.

This chain connects TRBV2 to TRBJ2-2, with 8 bases lining up with TRBD2. The CDR3 is made up of 16 amino acids. Germline CDR1 reads SNHLY; CDR2 reads FYNNEI. V was pared by 3 bases and J by 4 bases, with 7 bases of the junction left unmatched. The CDR3, as DNA: TGTGCCAGCAGTGACCCAGCGGGAGTCTTCACCGGGGAGCTGTTTTTT. Translated: CASSDPAGVFTGELFF.

The J gene is TRBJ2-1, the V gene TRBV30; D gene ambiguous. CDR1 GTSNPN and CDR2 SVGIG come from the germline V gene (reference sequence). CDR3 length: 13 amino acids. Trimming pared 6 bases from V and 0 bases from J, leaving 9 bases between. The CDR3 DNA is TGTGCCTGTTGCGCAACCTCCTACAATGAGCAGTTCTTC. It translates to CACCATSYNEQFF.

The CDR3 loop is CASRGLGRNSPLHF. CDR3 nucleotides: TGTGCCAGCAGGGGGCTAGGCAGGAATTCACCCCTCCACTTT. The chain links TRBV6-5 to TRBJ1-6, with a possible D match to TRBD1 (5 bases). The CDR3 totals 14 residues. Trimming took off 6 bases at V and 7 bases at J, with 13 bases between the two ends. The germline V gene encodes CDR1 MNHEY and CDR2 SVGAGI.

About this clone itself: It is likely a read error, because the conserved phenylalanine at the end of the CDR3 is missing. It is unclear where the CDR3 begins or ends on the DNA, so no DNA is shown, and the CDR3 is as TCRdb lists it. The rearrangement links TRBV4-2 to TRBJ1-3; the tabulated D call, TRBD1, remains unverified against the DNA. The CDR3 is made up of 13 amino acids, end residues included. Germline CDR1 and CDR2: LGHNA and YNFKEQ. The CDR3: CASGTGAGTSLYS.

Turning to this clone: The junction departs from germline at one end; a sequencing error may be responsible. V gene TRBV7-9 combines with J gene TRBJ1-2; 9 bases map to TRBD1. This CDR3 spans 13 amino acids. Germline V gene lookup returns CDR1 SEHNR and CDR2 FQNEAQ (reference sequence). This chain's CDR3 is CTSSPTGGGGYTF. The CDR3 nucleotides are TGTACCAGCAGCCCCACAGGGGGCGGGGGCTACACCTTC.

The chain joins TRBV4-2 to TRBJ2-1; 8 nucleotides line up with TRBD1. The CDR3 consists of 19 residues. The V and J ends lost 0 bases and 3 bases, in that order; junction bases with no gene match: 13. Germline V gives CDR1 LGHNA, CDR2 YNFKEQ. Written as DNA, the CDR3 is TGTGCCAGCAGCCAAGATACAGGGGGTACGGTTCTATACTACAATGAGCAGTTCTTC. It yields the protein CASSQDTGGTVLYYNEQFF.